A selection of T cell receptor beta chains follows, all from one sample in a study of regulatory T cells in long-lasting Graves disease. From the multiplex PCR reads, TCRdb called clonotypes with MiXCR, one entry per CDR3 protein. The sample consists of 550,000 or so distinct CDR3 sequences, 12% of them appearing once. The same data also contributed to another study, on T cells in Graves' hyperthyroidism and ophthalmopathy.

This material consisted of peripheral blood mononuclear cells (PBMCs), taken at new diagnosis, from a patient treated with antithyroid drugs. These receptors originate from a woman under 40 with Graves disease. The CDR3 runs from the conserved cysteine through the conserved F or W. D genes are given only for firm matches. Clone size is shown for a subset of rows, as once, few, many or a class of expanded clone.

J: TRBJ1-2
size: many
D: .
V: TRBV30
CDR3: CAWSRGPPYGYTF
DNA: TGTGCCTGGAGTCGCGGCCCTCCCTATGGCTACACCTTC

J: TRBJ2-7
size: .
D: TRBD2
V: TRBV18
CDR3: CASSPPASGIGYEQYF
DNA: TGTGCCAGCTCACCACCGGCTAGCGGGATAGGGTACGAGCAGTACTTC

J: TRBJ1-2
size: many
D: .
V: TRBV12-3/TRBV12-4
CDR3: CASSSLRSGGDGYTF
DNA: TGTGCCAGCAGCAGTTTGAGGTCGGGGGGGGACGGCTACACCTTC

J: TRBJ1-5
size: many
D: .
V: TRBV12-3/TRBV12-4
CDR3: CASRPYNSNQPQHF
DNA: TGTGCCAGCAGGCCATACAATAGCAATCAGCCCCAGCATTTT

J: TRBJ1-5
size: many
D: .
V: TRBV20-1
CDR3: CSAREHRGYSNQPQHF
DNA: TGCAGTGCTAGAGAACATCGGGGGTATAGCAATCAGCCCCAGCATTTT

J: TRBJ2-1
size: many
D: TRBD1
V: TRBV9
CDR3: CASSAGQGGEWYNEQFF
DNA: TGTGCCAGCAGCGCAGGACAGGGGGGGGAGTGGTACAATGAGCAGTTCTTC

J: TRBJ1-6
size: .
D: .
V: TRBV6-1
CDR3: CASSIDGNDSPLHF
DNA: TGTGCCAGCAGCATCGACGGGAATGATTCACCCCTCCACTTT

J: TRBJ2-5
size: many
D: TRBD1
V: TRBV15
CDR3: CATRPGQGFGETQYF
DNA: TGTGCCACCCGGCCGGGACAGGGGTTTGGGGAGACCCAGTACTTC

J: TRBJ2-5
size: .
D: .
V: TRBV7-9
CDR3: CASSLDQGETQYF
DNA: TGTGCCAGCAGCTTAGATCAGGGCGAGACCCAGTACTTC

J: TRBJ2-7
size: .
D: .
V: TRBV6-2/TRBV6-3
CDR3: CASSYMGGEQYF
DNA: TGTGCCAGCAGTTACATGGGTGGCGAGCAGTACTTC

J: TRBJ1-2
size: many
D: .
V: TRBV27
CDR3: CASRPQGLRGANYGYTF
DNA: TGTGCCAGCAGACCCCAGGGCCTGCGAGGGGCTAACTATGGCTACACCTTC

J: TRBJ2-1
size: many
D: .
V: TRBV28
CDR3: CASSQGIFYNEQFF
DNA: TGTGCCAGCAGCCAAGGGATCTTCTACAATGAGCAGTTCTTC

J: TRBJ1-6
size: few
D: .
V: TRBV19
CDR3: CASRDRDNSPLHF
DNA: TGTGCCAGTAGGGACCGGGATAATTCACCCCTCCACTTT

J: TRBJ2-1
size: few
D: TRBD1
V: TRBV3-1
CDR3: CASSQGDHRGPETGLYNEQFF
DNA: TGTGCCAGCAGCCAAGGGGACCACAGGGGACCAGAGACAGGGTTGTACAATGAGCAGTTCTTC

J: TRBJ2-1
size: many
D: .
V: TRBV11-3
CDR3: CASSSGTDINGQFF
DNA: TGTGCCAGCAGCTCCGGGACGGATATTAATGGGCAGTTCTTC

J: TRBJ2-7
size: many
D: .
V: TRBV9
CDR3: CASSVAQVPNEQYF
DNA: TGTGCCAGCAGCGTAGCTCAAGTCCCGAACGAGCAGTACTTC

J: TRBJ2-3
size: many
D: TRBD2
V: TRBV7-8
CDR3: CASSLRIAGGPDTDTQYF
DNA: TGTGCCAGCAGCTTAAGGATAGCGGGAGGGCCCGACACAGATACGCAGTATTTT

J: TRBJ2-7
size: .
D: .
V: TRBV29-1
CDR3: CSVVPRESGYEQYF
DNA: TGCAGCGTTGTCCCCCGGGAGTCCGGGTACGAGCAGTACTTC

J: TRBJ1-1
size: .
D: TRBD1
V: TRBV27
CDR3: CASRPGQGMNTEAFF
DNA: TGTGCCAGCAGGCCCGGACAGGGGATGAACACTGAAGCTTTCTTT

J: TRBJ2-1
size: .
D: .
V: TRBV5-1
CDR3: CASKETGTYNDQFF
DNA: TGCGCCAGCAAAGAGACAGGTACCTACAATGATCAGTTCTTC

J: TRBJ1-2
size: many
D: .
V: TRBV20-1
CDR3: CSARDLNRQDYYGYTF
DNA: TGCAGTGCTAGAGATCTAAATAGGCAGGACTACTATGGCTACACCTTC

J: TRBJ2-1
size: many
D: .
V: TRBV7-9
CDR3: CASSLVPRLVDEQFF
DNA: TGTGCCAGCAGCTTAGTTCCCAGACTAGTTGATGAGCAGTTCTTC